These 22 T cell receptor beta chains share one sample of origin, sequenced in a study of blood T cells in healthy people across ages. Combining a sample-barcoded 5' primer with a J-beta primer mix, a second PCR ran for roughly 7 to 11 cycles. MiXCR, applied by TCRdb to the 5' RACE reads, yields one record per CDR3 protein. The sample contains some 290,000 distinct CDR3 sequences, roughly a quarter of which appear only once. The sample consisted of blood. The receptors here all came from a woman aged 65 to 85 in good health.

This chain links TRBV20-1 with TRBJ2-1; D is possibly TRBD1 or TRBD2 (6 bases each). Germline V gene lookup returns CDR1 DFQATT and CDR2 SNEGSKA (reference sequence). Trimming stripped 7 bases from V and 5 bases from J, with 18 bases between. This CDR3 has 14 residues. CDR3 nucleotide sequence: TGCAGTGTTTATTGGGGGGCCGGTAACAATGAGCAGTTCTTC. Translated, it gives CSVYWGAGNNEQFF.

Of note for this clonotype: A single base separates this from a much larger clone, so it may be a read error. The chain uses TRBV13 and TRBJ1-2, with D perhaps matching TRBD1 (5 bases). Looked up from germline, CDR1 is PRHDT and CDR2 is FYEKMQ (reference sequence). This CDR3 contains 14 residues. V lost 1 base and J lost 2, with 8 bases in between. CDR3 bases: TGTGCCAGCAGCTTAGTCGACAGAAACTATGGCTACACCTTC. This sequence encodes CASSLVDRNYGYTF.

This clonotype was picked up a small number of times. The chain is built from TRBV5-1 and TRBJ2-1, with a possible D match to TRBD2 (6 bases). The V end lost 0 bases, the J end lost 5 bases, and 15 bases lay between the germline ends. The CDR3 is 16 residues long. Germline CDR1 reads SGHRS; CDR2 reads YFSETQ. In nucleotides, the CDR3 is TGCGCCAGCAGCTTGGTTGGATCCGGGAGAGACAATGAGCAGTTCTTC. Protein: CASSLVGSGRDNEQFF.

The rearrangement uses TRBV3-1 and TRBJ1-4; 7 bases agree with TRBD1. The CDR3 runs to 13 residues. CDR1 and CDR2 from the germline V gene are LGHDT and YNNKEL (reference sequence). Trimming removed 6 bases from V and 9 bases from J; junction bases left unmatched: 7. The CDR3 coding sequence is TGTGCCAGCAGTCTCGGGACAGCCCAAAAACTGTTTTTT. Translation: CASSLGTAQKLFF.

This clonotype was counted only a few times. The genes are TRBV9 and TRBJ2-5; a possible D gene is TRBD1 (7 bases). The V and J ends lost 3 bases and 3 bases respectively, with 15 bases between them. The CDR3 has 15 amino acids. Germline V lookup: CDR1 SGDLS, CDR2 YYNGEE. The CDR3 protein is CASSGPGGPKETQYF. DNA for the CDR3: TGTGCCAGCAGCGGCCCAGGGGGGCCCAAAGAGACCCAGTACTTC.

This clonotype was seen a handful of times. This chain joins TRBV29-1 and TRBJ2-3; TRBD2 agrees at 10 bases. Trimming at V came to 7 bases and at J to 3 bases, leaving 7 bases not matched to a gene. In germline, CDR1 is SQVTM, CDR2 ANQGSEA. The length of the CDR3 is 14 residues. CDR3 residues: CSAMTSGSTDTQYF. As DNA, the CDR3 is TGCAGCGCTATGACTAGCGGGTCAACAGATACGCAGTATTTT.

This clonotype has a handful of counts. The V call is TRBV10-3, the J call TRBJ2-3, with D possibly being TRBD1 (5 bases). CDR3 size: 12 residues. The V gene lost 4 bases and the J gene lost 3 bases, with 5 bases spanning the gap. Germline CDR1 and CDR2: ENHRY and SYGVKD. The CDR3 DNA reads TGTGCCATCAGTGGACAGACAGATACGCAGTATTTT. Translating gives CAISGQTDTQYF.

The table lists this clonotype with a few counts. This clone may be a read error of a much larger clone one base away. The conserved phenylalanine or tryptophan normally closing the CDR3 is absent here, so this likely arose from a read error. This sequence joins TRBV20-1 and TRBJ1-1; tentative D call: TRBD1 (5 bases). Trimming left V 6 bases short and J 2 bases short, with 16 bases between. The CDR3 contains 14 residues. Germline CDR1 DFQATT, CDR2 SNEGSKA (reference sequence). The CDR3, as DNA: TGCAGTGCCAGCCGACAGCCCCCAAACACTGAAGCTTTCTCT. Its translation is CSASRQPPNTEAFS.

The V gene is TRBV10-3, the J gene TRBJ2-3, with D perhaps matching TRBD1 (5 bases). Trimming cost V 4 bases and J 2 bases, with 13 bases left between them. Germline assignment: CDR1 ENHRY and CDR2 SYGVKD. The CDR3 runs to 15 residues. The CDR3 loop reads CAISGRQLTTDTQYF. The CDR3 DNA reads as TGTGCCATCAGTGGGCGACAGTTAACCACAGATACGCAGTATTTT.

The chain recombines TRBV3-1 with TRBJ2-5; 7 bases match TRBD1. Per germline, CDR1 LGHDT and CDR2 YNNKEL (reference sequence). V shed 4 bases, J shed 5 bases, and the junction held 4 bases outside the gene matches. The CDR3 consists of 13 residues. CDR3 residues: CASSRRGSETQYF. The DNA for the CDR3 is TGTGCCAGCAGCCGCAGGGGGTCGGAGACCCAGTACTTC.

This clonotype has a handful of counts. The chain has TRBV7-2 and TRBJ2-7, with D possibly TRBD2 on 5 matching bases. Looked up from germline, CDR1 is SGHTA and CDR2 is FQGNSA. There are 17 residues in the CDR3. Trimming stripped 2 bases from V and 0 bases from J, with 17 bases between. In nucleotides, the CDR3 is TGTGCCAGCAGCTTACCGTGGGAAGCGGAGGTCTCCTACGAGCAGTACTTC. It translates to CASSLPWEAEVSYEQYF.

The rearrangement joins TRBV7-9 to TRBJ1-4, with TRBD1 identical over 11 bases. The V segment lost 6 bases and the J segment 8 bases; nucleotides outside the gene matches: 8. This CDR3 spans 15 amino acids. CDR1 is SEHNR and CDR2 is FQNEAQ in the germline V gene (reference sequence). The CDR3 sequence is CASRYGGQGGEKLFF. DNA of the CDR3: TGTGCCAGCAGATACGGGGGACAGGGGGGCGAAAAACTGTTTTTT.

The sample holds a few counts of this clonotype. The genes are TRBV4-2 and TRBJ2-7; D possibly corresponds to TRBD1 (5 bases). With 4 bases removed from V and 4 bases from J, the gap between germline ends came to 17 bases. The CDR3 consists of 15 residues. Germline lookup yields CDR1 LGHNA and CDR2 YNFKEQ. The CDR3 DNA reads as TGTGCCAGCAGCCGAGGAAGTCAGGGCCTTTACGAGCAGTACTTC. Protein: CASSRGSQGLYEQYF.

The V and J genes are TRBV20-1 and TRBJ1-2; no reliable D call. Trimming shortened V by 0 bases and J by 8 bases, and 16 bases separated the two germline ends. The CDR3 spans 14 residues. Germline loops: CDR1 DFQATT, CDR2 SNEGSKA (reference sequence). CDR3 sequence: CSAREALRIEGYTF. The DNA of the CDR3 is TGCAGTGCTAGAGAAGCTCTCCGAATAGAGGGCTACACCTTC.

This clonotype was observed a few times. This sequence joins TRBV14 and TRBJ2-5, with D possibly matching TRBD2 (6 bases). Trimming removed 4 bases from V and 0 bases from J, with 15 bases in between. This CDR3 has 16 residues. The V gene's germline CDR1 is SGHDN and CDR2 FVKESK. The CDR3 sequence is CASSPLSGAYQETQYF. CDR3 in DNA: TGTGCCAGCAGCCCGCTTAGCGGCGCGTACCAAGAGACCCAGTACTTC.

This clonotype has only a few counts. The CDR3 region has the DNA TGTGCCAGCAGCGACCTTTCTGCAGGAAAAGAGACCCAGTACTTC. Protein sequence: CASSDLSAGKETQYF. The chain uses TRBV27 and TRBJ2-5; D is undetermined. V lost 6 bases to trimming and J lost 3 bases, with 17 bases between them. The CDR3 has 15 residues. Germline loops: CDR1 MNHEY, CDR2 SMNVEV (reference sequence).

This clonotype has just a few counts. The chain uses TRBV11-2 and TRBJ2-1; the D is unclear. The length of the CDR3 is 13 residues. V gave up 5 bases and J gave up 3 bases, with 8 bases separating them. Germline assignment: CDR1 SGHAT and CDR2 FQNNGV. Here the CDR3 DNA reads TGTGCCAGCAGCAAATCTAGCTACAATGAGCAGTTCTTC. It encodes CASSKSSYNEQFF.

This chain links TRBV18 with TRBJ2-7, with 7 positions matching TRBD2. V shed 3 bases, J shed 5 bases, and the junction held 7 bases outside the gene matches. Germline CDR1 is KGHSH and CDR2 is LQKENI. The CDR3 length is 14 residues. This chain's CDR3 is CASSPGGRAHEQYF. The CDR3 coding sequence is TGTGCCAGCTCACCGGGGGGGAGGGCCCACGAGCAGTACTTC.

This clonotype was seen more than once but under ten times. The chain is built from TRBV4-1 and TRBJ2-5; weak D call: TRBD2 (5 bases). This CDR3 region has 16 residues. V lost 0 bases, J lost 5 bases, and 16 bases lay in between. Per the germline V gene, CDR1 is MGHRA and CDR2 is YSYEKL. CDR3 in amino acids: CASSQDIRASGETQYF. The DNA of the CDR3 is TGCGCCAGCAGCCAAGATATTAGGGCCTCGGGGGAGACCCAGTACTTC.

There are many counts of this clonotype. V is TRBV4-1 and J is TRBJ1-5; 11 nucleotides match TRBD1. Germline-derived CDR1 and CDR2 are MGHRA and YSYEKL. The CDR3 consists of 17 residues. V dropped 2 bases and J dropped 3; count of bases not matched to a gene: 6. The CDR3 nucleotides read TGCGCCAGCAGCCAATCCTCGGACAGGGGGCTCAATCAGCCCCAGCATTTT. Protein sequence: CASSQSSDRGLNQPQHF.

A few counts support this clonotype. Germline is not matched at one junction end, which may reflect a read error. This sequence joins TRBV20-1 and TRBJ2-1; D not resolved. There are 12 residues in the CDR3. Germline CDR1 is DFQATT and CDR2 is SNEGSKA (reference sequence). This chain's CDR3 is CCARWGLNEQFF. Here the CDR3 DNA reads TGCTGTGCTAGATGGGGTCTGAATGAGCAGTTCTTC.

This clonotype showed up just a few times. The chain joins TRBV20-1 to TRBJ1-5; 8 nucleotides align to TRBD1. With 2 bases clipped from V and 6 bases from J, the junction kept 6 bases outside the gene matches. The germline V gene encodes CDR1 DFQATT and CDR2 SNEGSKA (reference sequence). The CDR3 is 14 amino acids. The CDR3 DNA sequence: TGCAGTGCTAGATACCAGGGGGCTGGTCAGCCCCAGCATTTT. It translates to CSARYQGAGQPQHF.